This TCR beta chain was retrieved from a study of T-cell reconstitution after alpha-beta-depleted transplantation in children. Unique molecular identifiers were used in preparing the TCRbeta library. Each CDR3 protein gets one entry after TCRdb re-called the PCR reads with MiXCR. The sample holds some 490,000 distinct CDR3 sequences; around an eighth are singletons and the top ten take about 5%. The CDR3 totals 18 residues. V was clipped by 1 base and J by 0 bases, with 17 bases between them. Germline values: CDR1 LGHNA, CDR2 YNFKEQ. The receptor was derived from a human donor who donated a stem cell graft to a child with combined immunodeficiency. The source was PBMCs from the stem cell graft donor, collected from the stem cell graft. The chain carries TRBV4-2 and TRBJ2-3; tentatively, D is TRBD2 (6 bases). CDR3 sequence (DNA): TGTGCCAGCAGCCAAGGGGTCCGCGGGACTGGGAGCACAGATACGCAGTATTTT. It yields the protein CASSQGVRGTGSTDTQYF.